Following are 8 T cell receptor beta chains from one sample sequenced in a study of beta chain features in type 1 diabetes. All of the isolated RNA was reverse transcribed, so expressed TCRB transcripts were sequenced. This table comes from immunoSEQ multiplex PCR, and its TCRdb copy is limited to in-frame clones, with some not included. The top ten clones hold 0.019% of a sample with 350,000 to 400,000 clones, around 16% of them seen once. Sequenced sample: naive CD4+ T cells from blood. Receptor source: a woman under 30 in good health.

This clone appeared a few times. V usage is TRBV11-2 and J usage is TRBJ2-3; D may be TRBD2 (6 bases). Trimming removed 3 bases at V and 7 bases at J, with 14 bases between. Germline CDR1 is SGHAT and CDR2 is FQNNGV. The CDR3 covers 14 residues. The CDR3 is CASSLLPGANTQYF. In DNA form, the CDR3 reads TGTGCCAGCAGCTTGCTACCGGGAGCCAATACGCAGTATTTT.

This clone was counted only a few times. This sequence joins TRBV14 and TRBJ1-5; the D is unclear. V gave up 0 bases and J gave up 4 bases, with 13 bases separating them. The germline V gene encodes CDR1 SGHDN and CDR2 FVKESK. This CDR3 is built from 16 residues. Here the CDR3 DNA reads TGTGCCAGCAGCCAAGATTTAAGCTCCGGGAATCAGCCCCAGCATTTT. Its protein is CASSQDLSSGNQPQHF.

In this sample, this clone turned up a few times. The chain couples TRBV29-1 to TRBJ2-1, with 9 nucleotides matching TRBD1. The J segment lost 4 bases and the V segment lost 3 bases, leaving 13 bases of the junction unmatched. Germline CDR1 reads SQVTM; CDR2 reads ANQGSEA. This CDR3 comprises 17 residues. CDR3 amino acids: CSVEGEQGAAPYNEQFF. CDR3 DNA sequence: TGCAGCGTTGAGGGGGAACAGGGGGCGGCCCCGTACAATGAGCAGTTCTTC.

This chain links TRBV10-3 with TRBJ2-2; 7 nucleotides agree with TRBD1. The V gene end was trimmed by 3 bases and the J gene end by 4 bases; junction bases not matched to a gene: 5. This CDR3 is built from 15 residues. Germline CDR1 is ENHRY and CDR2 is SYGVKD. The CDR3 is CAISEFGTATGELFF. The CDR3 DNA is TGTGCCATCAGTGAATTTGGGACAGCCACCGGGGAGCTGTTTTTT.

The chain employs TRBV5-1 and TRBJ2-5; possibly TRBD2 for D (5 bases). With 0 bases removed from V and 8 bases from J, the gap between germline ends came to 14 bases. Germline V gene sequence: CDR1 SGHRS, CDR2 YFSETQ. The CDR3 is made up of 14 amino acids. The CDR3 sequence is CASSLGQELGTQYF. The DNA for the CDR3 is TGCGCCAGCAGCTTGGGCCAGGAACTAGGAACCCAGTACTTC.

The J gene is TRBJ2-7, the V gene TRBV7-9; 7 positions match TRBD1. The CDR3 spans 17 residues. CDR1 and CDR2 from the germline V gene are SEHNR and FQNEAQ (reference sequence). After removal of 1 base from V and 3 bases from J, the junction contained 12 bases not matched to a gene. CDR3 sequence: CASSLEGTGTAIYEQYF. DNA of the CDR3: TGTGCCAGCAGCTTAGAGGGGACCGGGACAGCCATCTACGAGCAGTACTTC.

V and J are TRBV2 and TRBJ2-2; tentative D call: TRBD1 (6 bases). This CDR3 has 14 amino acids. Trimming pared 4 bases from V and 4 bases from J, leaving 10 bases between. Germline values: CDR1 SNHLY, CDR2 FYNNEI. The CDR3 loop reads CASSGTVVTGELFF. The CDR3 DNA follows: TGTGCCAGCAGTGGGACAGTAGTCACCGGGGAGCTGTTTTTT.

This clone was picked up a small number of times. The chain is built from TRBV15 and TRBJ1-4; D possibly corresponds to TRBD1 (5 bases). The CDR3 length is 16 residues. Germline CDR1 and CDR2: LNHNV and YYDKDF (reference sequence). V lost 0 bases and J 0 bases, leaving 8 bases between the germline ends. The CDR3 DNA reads TGTGCCACCAGCAGAGATAAGACAGCAACTAATGAAAAACTGTTTTTT. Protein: CATSRDKTATNEKLFF.